These T cell receptor beta chains were read from a single sample in a study of T-cell memory formation after mild COVID-19. One entry per CDR3 protein results from TCRdb running MiXCR on the 5' RACE reads. The sample contains approximately 390,000 distinct CDR3 sequences, 15% to 20% of which appear only once. Sequenced: PBMCs or a T cell subset sorted from them (not recorded which). The receptors derive from a man between 18 and 29 years old who had mild COVID-19 (a few samples of this study predate the infection). Cell type and time point are not known. CDR3s include the opening cysteine and the closing phenylalanine or tryptophan. A D gene is named only where the DNA matches it firmly. Expanded clones are given a class, and other clones once, few, many or no size at all.

j_gene | v_gene | d_gene | abundance | CDR3aa | CDR3nt
TRBJ1-1 | TRBV5-5 | - | - | CASSLEGLITDKEAFF | TGTGCCAGCAGCTTGGAAGGCTTGATCACCGACAAAGAAGCTTTCTTT
TRBJ1-1 | TRBV5-1 | - | many | CASSLGNVDTEAFF | TGCGCCAGCAGCTTGGGGAATGTGGACACTGAAGCTTTCTTT
TRBJ2-7 | TRBV29-1 | TRBD2 | few | CSVGLSGGYEQYF | TGCAGCGTTGGGTTGTCGGGGGGCTACGAGCAGTACTTC
TRBJ1-6 | TRBV7-2 | TRBD1 | - | CASRLLPTGAGSPLHF | TGTGCCAGCAGACTCTTACCGACAGGGGCTGGGTCACCCCTCCACTTT
TRBJ2-1 | TRBV6-5 | - | - | CASSPWGTSSYNEQFF | TGTGCCAGCAGTCCTTGGGGGACAAGCTCCTACAATGAGCAGTTCTTC
TRBJ1-1 | TRBV6-4 | - | - | CVSSVSRYTEAFF | TGTGTCAGCAGTGTCAGTCGTTACACTGAAGCTTTCTTT
TRBJ2-3 | TRBV7-9 | TRBD2 | many | CASSLTSGAPDTQYF | TGTGCCAGCAGCTTAACTAGCGGGGCGCCAGATACGCAGTATTTT
TRBJ1-2 | TRBV10-3 | - | - | CAISERGYSESGYGYTF | TGTGCCATCAGTGAGCGGGGATACAGCGAATCGGGCTATGGCTACACCTTC
TRBJ2-2 | TRBV7-9 | - | few | CASSLPPRRNTGELFF | TGTGCCAGCAGCCTCCCCCCGCGTAGGAACACCGGGGAGCTGTTTTTT
TRBJ2-4 | TRBV6-6 | TRBD2 | few | CASSYGLAAFGYF | TGTGCCAGCAGTTATGGGCTAGCGGCCTTTGGGTACTTC
TRBJ1-5 | TRBV3-1 | - | - | CASSHGPGGYQPQHF | TGTGCCAGCAGCCATGGTCCCGGGGGGTATCAGCCCCAGCATTTT
TRBJ2-3 | TRBV12-3/TRBV12-4 | - | few | CASSPRGAAGTDTQYF | TGTGCCAGCAGCCCTCGGGGGGCAGCGGGCACAGATACGCAGTATTTT
TRBJ1-1 | TRBV15 | - | few | CATSRRGGFTEAFF | TGTGCCACCAGCAGGCGTGGGGGGTTCACTGAAGCTTTCTTT
TRBJ2-3 | TRBV10-3 | TRBD1 | few | CAISEGTGGTDTQYF | TGTGCCATCAGTGAGGGGACAGGGGGCACAGATACGCAGTATTTT
TRBJ1-1 | TRBV7-2 | - | - | CASTPGRGGTEAFF | TGTGCCAGCACCCCTGGTAGGGGGGGCACTGAAGCTTTCTTT
TRBJ1-3 | TRBV4-1 | - | few | CASSQTVTAGNTIYF | TGCGCCAGCAGCCAAACAGTGACTGCTGGAAACACCATATATTTT
TRBJ2-2 | TRBV5-1 | - | few | CASSLLVGPQTGELFF | TGCGCCAGCAGCCTCCTAGTGGGCCCCCAAACCGGGGAGCTGTTTTTT
TRBJ1-1 | TRBV7-2 | - | few | CASSRGLVSEAFF | TGTGCCAGCAGCCGGGGGTTAGTATCTGAAGCTTTCTTT
TRBJ2-3 | TRBV28 | TRBD2 | few | CASSPQRGMTDTQYF | TGTGCCAGCAGCCCCCAGCGGGGGATGACAGATACGCAGTATTTT
TRBJ2-7 | TRBV5-1 | - | few | CASSFLRDYPSEQYF | TGCGCCAGCAGCTTCTTAAGAGATTACCCTTCTGAGCAGTACTTC
TRBJ1-6 | TRBV3-1 | - | - | CASSNGRSPLHF | TGTGCCAGCAGCAACGGGCGGTCACCCCTCCACTTT
TRBJ2-3 | TRBV7-2 | - | - | CASSFSGPPGDTQYF | TGTGCCAGCAGCTTCAGCGGACCGCCTGGAGATACGCAGTATTTT
TRBJ2-3 | TRBV4-2 | - | - | CASSPTLSDTQYF | TGTGCCAGCAGCCCCACCCTTTCGGATACGCAGTATTTT
TRBJ2-2 | TRBV20-1 | TRBD2 | few | CSAVSGGNTGELFF | TGCAGTGCCGTTAGCGGGGGGAACACCGGGGAGCTGTTTTTT
TRBJ1-6 | TRBV6-6 | - | - | CASSPDLPEYSPLHF | TGTGCCAGCAGCCCCGACCTTCCCGAGTATTCACCCCTCCACTTT
TRBJ1-4 | TRBV28 | - | few | CASNSPQGTGEKLFF | TGTGCCAGTAATTCCCCCCAGGGGACGGGAGAAAAACTGTTTTTT
TRBJ2-1 | TRBV7-2 | TRBD2 | - | CASSFLVAGGGYEQFF | TGTGCCAGCAGCTTCTTGGTGGCGGGGGGCGGTTATGAGCAGTTCTTC
TRBJ2-2 | TRBV7-9 | TRBD1 | - | CASSLPGQGRPGELFF | TGTGCCAGCAGCTTGCCGGGACAGGGGCGTCCCGGGGAGCTGTTTTTT
TRBJ2-1 | TRBV7-9 | - | - | CASSFGLGRDFHNEQFF | TGTGCCAGCAGCTTCGGCTTAGGCCGGGACTTTCACAATGAGCAGTTCTTC
TRBJ2-2 | TRBV6-6 | - | - | CASNNQGPGELFF | TGTGCCAGCAACAATCAGGGCCCCGGGGAGCTGTTTTTT
TRBJ1-1 | TRBV29-1 | TRBD1 | - | CSAWDRGLTEAFF | TGCAGCGCCTGGGACAGGGGTCTCACTGAAGCTTTCTTT
TRBJ1-1 | TRBV7-2 | - | - | CASSKGFAEAFF | TGTGCCAGCAGCAAAGGTTTCGCTGAAGCTTTCTTT
TRBJ2-1 | TRBV19 | TRBD2 | - | CASSISSGDYNEQFF | TGTGCCAGTAGTATTTCTAGCGGGGATTACAATGAGCAGTTCTTC
TRBJ1-2 | TRBV20-1 | - | - | CSARRQALNYGYTF | TGCAGTGCTAGGCGGCAGGCTCTTAACTATGGCTACACCTTC
TRBJ2-1 | TRBV4-3 | TRBD1 | few | CASSQGPGQGVNEQFF | TGCGCCAGCAGCCAAGGGCCGGGACAGGGGGTAAATGAGCAGTTCTTC
TRBJ2-3 | TRBV7-8 | TRBD1 | few | CASSLARDRDTDTQYF | TGTGCCAGCAGCTTAGCCCGGGACAGGGACACAGATACGCAGTATTTT
TRBJ2-5 | TRBV9 | - | - | CASSVAPGRETQYF | TGTGCCAGCAGCGTAGCCCCCGGGAGAGAGACCCAGTACTTC
TRBJ1-2 | TRBV7-2 | - | few | CASSSNGLGGYTF | TGTGCCAGCAGCTCAAACGGTCTTGGTGGCTACACCTTC
TRBJ1-5 | TRBV7-2 | TRBD1 | - | CASSFRGTVGRALHF | TGTGCCAGCAGCTTCCGCGGGACAGTGGGTCGGGCCCTGCATTTT
TRBJ2-5 | TRBV6-2/TRBV6-3 | TRBD2 | few | CASSEERGSQETQYF | TGTGCCAGCAGTGAGGAGCGGGGATCGCAAGAGACCCAGTACTTC
TRBJ1-5 | TRBV20-1 | - | - | CSVLETASGPQHF | TGCAGTGTCTTAGAGACAGCCTCAGGGCCCCAGCATTTT
TRBJ2-2 | TRBV7-2 | - | - | CASSQLATNTGELFF | TGTGCCAGCAGCCAGCTCGCGACGAACACCGGGGAGCTGTTTTTT
TRBJ1-4 | TRBV5-1 | TRBD1 | - | CASSRDRAFEKLFF | TGCGCCAGCAGCCGGGACAGGGCGTTTGAAAAACTGTTTTTT
TRBJ1-1 | TRBV5-1 | TRBD1 | - | CASSGPGGAGWGKGRDTEAFF | TGCGCCAGCAGCGGCCCAGGGGGCGCAGGTTGGGGGAAGGGTAGGGACACTGAAGCTTTCTTT
TRBJ2-7 | TRBV5-1 | TRBD1 | many | CASSLADREGYEQYF | TGCGCCAGCAGCTTGGCAGACAGGGAAGGCTACGAGCAGTACTTC
TRBJ1-1 | TRBV7-2 | - | - | CASSLDFGGRPEAFF | TGTGCCAGCAGCTTAGATTTCGGGGGGAGACCTGAAGCTTTCTTT
TRBJ2-7 | TRBV4-1 | - | - | CASSQLGTPTGLYEQYF | TGCGCCAGCAGCCAACTAGGGACTCCGACAGGCCTCTACGAGCAGTACTTC
TRBJ1-5 | TRBV12-3/TRBV12-4 | - | few | CASSSEDVSNQPQHF | TGTGCCAGCAGTTCAGAGGACGTTAGCAATCAGCCCCAGCATTTT
TRBJ1-5 | TRBV7-2 | - | - | CASSSIRDIYQPQHF | TGTGCCAGCAGCTCCATTAGGGACATCTATCAGCCCCAGCATTTT
TRBJ2-3 | TRBV5-1 | - | - | CASSLALGGRADTQYF | TGCGCCAGCAGCTTGGCATTGGGGGGTAGGGCAGATACGCAGTATTTT
TRBJ2-1 | TRBV24-1 | - | - | CATSAGQGYNEQFF | TGTGCCACCTCTGCTGGGCAAGGTTACAATGAGCAGTTCTTC
TRBJ2-4 | TRBV11-2 | - | few | CASSLINGLAKNIQYF | TGTGCCAGCAGCTTAATTAACGGGCTAGCCAAAAACATTCAGTACTTC
TRBJ2-2 | TRBV11-2 | - | - | CASRPVQLKRNTGELFF | TGTGCCAGCAGACCAGTCCAGCTAAAGCGAAACACCGGGGAGCTGTTTTTT